A selection of T cell receptor beta chains follows, all from one sample in a study of T-cell memory formation after mild COVID-19. TCRdb passed the 5' RACE reads through MiXCR, listing each CDR3 protein once. Of some 40,000 distinct CDR3 sequences listed, about 6.1% are singletons. Input material: PBMCs or a T cell subset sorted from them (not recorded which). These receptors originate from an adult who had mild COVID-19 (a few samples of this study predate the infection). Cell type and time point are not known. CDR3s include the opening cysteine and the closing phenylalanine or tryptophan. Fields, in order: clone size, V gene, CDR3 length, J gene, D gene, CDR3 protein, CDR3 DNA. The D gene is left open where the match is weak. Not every row has a clone size; where given, it reads once, few, many or a size class.

clone_size: few
v_call: TRBV24-1
cdr3_length: 13
j_call: TRBJ2-1
d_call: TRBD1
cdr3_aa: CATSDSDRRGEFF
cdr3_nt: TGTGCCACCAGTGACTCGGACAGGCGAGGGGAGTTCTTC

clone_size: .
v_call: TRBV11-2
cdr3_length: 17
j_call: TRBJ2-3
d_call: TRBD1
cdr3_aa: CASRSKQQGPGTDTQYF
cdr3_nt: TGTGCCAGCAGATCTAAGCAACAGGGGCCGGGCACAGATACGCAGTATTTT

clone_size: few
v_call: TRBV7-2
cdr3_length: 14
j_call: TRBJ1-1
d_call: .
cdr3_aa: CASSSTHGNTEAFF
cdr3_nt: TGTGCCAGCAGCTCAACCCACGGGAACACTGAAGCTTTCTTT

clone_size: .
v_call: TRBV12-3/TRBV12-4
cdr3_length: 15
j_call: TRBJ2-1
d_call: TRBD2
cdr3_aa: CASSFGGSSYNEQFF
cdr3_nt: TGTGCCAGCAGTTTCGGGGGGAGCTCCTACAATGAGCAGTTCTTC

clone_size: few
v_call: TRBV12-3/TRBV12-4
cdr3_length: 14
j_call: TRBJ1-2
d_call: .
cdr3_aa: CASSPDRGGGGYTF
cdr3_nt: TGTGCCAGCAGTCCCGACAGAGGGGGAGGGGGCTACACCTTC

clone_size: medium-sized
v_call: TRBV4-2
cdr3_length: 15
j_call: TRBJ2-2
d_call: TRBD2
cdr3_aa: CASSRGTSWAGELFF
cdr3_nt: TGTGCCAGCAGCCGAGGGACTAGCTGGGCCGGGGAGCTGTTTTTT

clone_size: many
v_call: TRBV10-3
cdr3_length: 13
j_call: TRBJ1-5
d_call: .
cdr3_aa: CAISPAEDQPQHF
cdr3_nt: TGTGCCATCAGCCCGGCAGAAGATCAGCCCCAGCATTTT

clone_size: many
v_call: TRBV5-1
cdr3_length: 15
j_call: TRBJ2-1
d_call: .
cdr3_aa: CASSLWTDPNNEQFF
cdr3_nt: TGCGCCAGCAGCTTGTGGACAGATCCTAATAATGAGCAGTTCTTC

clone_size: .
v_call: TRBV5-1
cdr3_length: 15
j_call: TRBJ2-1
d_call: TRBD1
cdr3_aa: CASSSGQGINNEQFF
cdr3_nt: TGCGCCAGCAGCTCCGGACAGGGCATAAACAATGAGCAGTTCTTC

clone_size: many
v_call: TRBV24-1
cdr3_length: 16
j_call: TRBJ2-7
d_call: .
cdr3_aa: CATSDLGASGGYEQYF
cdr3_nt: TGTGCCACCAGTGATCTGGGGGCCTCCGGGGGCTACGAGCAGTACTTC

clone_size: few
v_call: TRBV6-6
cdr3_length: 14
j_call: TRBJ1-1
d_call: .
cdr3_aa: CASTSLASGTEAFF
cdr3_nt: TGTGCCAGCACTTCATTGGCCTCCGGGACTGAAGCTTTCTTT

clone_size: .
v_call: TRBV28
cdr3_length: 13
j_call: TRBJ2-3
d_call: .
cdr3_aa: CASSRLDTDTQYF
cdr3_nt: TGTGCCAGCAGTCGACTAGACACAGATACGCAGTATTTT

clone_size: many
v_call: TRBV6-6
cdr3_length: 15
j_call: TRBJ2-1
d_call: .
cdr3_aa: CASSRPGGTNYEQFF
cdr3_nt: TGTGCCAGCAGCCGCCCCGGGGGCACAAACTATGAGCAGTTCTTC

clone_size: .
v_call: TRBV11-2
cdr3_length: 17
j_call: TRBJ2-5
d_call: TRBD2
cdr3_aa: CASSLDRSGLVGWTQYF
cdr3_nt: TGTGCCAGCAGCTTAGATCGCTCGGGACTAGTGGGATGGACCCAGTACTTC

clone_size: few
v_call: TRBV6-5
cdr3_length: 13
j_call: TRBJ2-7
d_call: .
cdr3_aa: CASSYSIGNEQYF
cdr3_nt: TGTGCCAGCAGTTACTCGATTGGGAACGAGCAGTACTTC

clone_size: many
v_call: TRBV5-6
cdr3_length: 16
j_call: TRBJ2-1
d_call: TRBD2
cdr3_aa: CASSARLAGVGNEQFF
cdr3_nt: TGTGCCAGCAGCGCAAGACTAGCGGGAGTCGGGAATGAGCAGTTCTTC

clone_size: few
v_call: TRBV5-1
cdr3_length: 15
j_call: TRBJ2-5
d_call: .
cdr3_aa: CASSLDVGPEETQYF
cdr3_nt: TGCGCCAGCAGCTTGGACGTTGGACCAGAAGAGACCCAGTACTTC

clone_size: few
v_call: TRBV11-2
cdr3_length: 15
j_call: TRBJ2-7
d_call: .
cdr3_aa: CASSLDRGVSYEQYF
cdr3_nt: TGTGCCAGCAGCTTAGATCGGGGAGTCTCCTACGAGCAGTACTTC

clone_size: .
v_call: TRBV5-1
cdr3_length: 14
j_call: TRBJ2-1
d_call: .
cdr3_aa: CASSSLTTSNEQFF
cdr3_nt: TGCGCCAGCAGCTCGCTGACTACAAGCAATGAGCAGTTCTTC

clone_size: few
v_call: TRBV12-3/TRBV12-4
cdr3_length: 13
j_call: TRBJ2-2
d_call: .
cdr3_aa: CASSLSSGGELFF
cdr3_nt: TGTGCCAGCAGTTTAAGTAGTGGCGGGGAGCTGTTTTTT

clone_size: many
v_call: TRBV9
cdr3_length: 16
j_call: TRBJ1-6
d_call: .
cdr3_aa: CASSVRASGLGSPLHF
cdr3_nt: TGTGCCAGCAGCGTAAGGGCCTCAGGGCTCGGATCACCCCTCCACTTT

clone_size: .
v_call: TRBV7-2
cdr3_length: 15
j_call: TRBJ1-6
d_call: .
cdr3_aa: CASSLAGGEISPLHF
cdr3_nt: TGTGCCAGCAGCTTAGCCGGGGGGGAGATTTCACCCCTCCACTTT

clone_size: .
v_call: TRBV30
cdr3_length: 11
j_call: TRBJ1-2
d_call: .
cdr3_aa: CAWVETYGYTF
cdr3_nt: TGTGCCTGGGTGGAAACCTATGGCTACACCTTC

clone_size: many
v_call: TRBV12-3/TRBV12-4
cdr3_length: 14
j_call: TRBJ1-5
d_call: .
cdr3_aa: CASSPTGGDQPQHF
cdr3_nt: TGTGCCAGCAGTCCCACGGGGGGGGATCAGCCCCAGCATTTT

clone_size: many
v_call: TRBV7-9
cdr3_length: 17
j_call: TRBJ2-3
d_call: TRBD2
cdr3_aa: CASSMGLAGDGTDTQYF
cdr3_nt: TGTGCCAGCAGCATGGGACTAGCGGGAGATGGAACAGATACGCAGTATTTT

clone_size: few
v_call: TRBV24-1
cdr3_length: 12
j_call: TRBJ1-1
d_call: .
cdr3_aa: CATSAWGTEAFF
cdr3_nt: TGTGCCACCAGTGCTTGGGGGACTGAAGCTTTCTTT

clone_size: many
v_call: TRBV14
cdr3_length: 14
j_call: TRBJ1-1
d_call: .
cdr3_aa: CASSINRVGGEAFF
cdr3_nt: TGTGCCAGCAGCATCAACAGGGTTGGCGGTGAAGCTTTCTTT

clone_size: many
v_call: TRBV7-2
cdr3_length: 14
j_call: TRBJ2-1
d_call: TRBD2
cdr3_aa: CASSSGTRDLEQFF
cdr3_nt: TGTGCCAGCAGCTCCGGGACTAGGGACTTGGAGCAGTTCTTC

clone_size: many
v_call: TRBV18
cdr3_length: 14
j_call: TRBJ1-1
d_call: .
cdr3_aa: CASSQDSMNTEAFF
cdr3_nt: TGTGCCAGCTCCCAAGACAGCATGAACACTGAAGCTTTCTTT

clone_size: many
v_call: TRBV2
cdr3_length: 14
j_call: TRBJ2-7
d_call: TRBD1
cdr3_aa: CASVGQGRGFKQYF
cdr3_nt: TGTGCCAGCGTGGGACAGGGTCGGGGTTTCAAGCAGTACTTC

clone_size: .
v_call: TRBV12-3/TRBV12-4
cdr3_length: 13
j_call: TRBJ1-6
d_call: .
cdr3_aa: CASQLGYNSPLHF
cdr3_nt: TGTGCCAGCCAGTTGGGTTATAATTCACCCCTCCACTTT

clone_size: many
v_call: TRBV7-2
cdr3_length: 17
j_call: TRBJ2-2
d_call: TRBD2
cdr3_aa: CASSLEWREEGTGELFF
cdr3_nt: TGTGCCAGCAGCTTGGAATGGCGGGAGGAAGGAACCGGGGAGCTGTTTTTT

clone_size: .
v_call: TRBV5-1
cdr3_length: 15
j_call: TRBJ2-7
d_call: TRBD1
cdr3_aa: CASSFIPSTGDEQYF
cdr3_nt: TGCGCCAGCAGCTTTATCCCCTCGACAGGGGACGAGCAGTACTTC

clone_size: many
v_call: TRBV27
cdr3_length: 16
j_call: TRBJ2-7
d_call: .
cdr3_aa: CASSLYSVGSTYEQYF
cdr3_nt: TGTGCCAGCAGTTTATACTCGGTTGGGAGCACCTACGAGCAGTACTTC

clone_size: .
v_call: TRBV3-1
cdr3_length: 14
j_call: TRBJ1-4
d_call: .
cdr3_aa: CASSPGHRGEKLFF
cdr3_nt: TGTGCCAGCAGCCCGGGACACCGAGGGGAAAAACTGTTTTTT

clone_size: few
v_call: TRBV18
cdr3_length: 16
j_call: TRBJ1-4
d_call: TRBD1
cdr3_aa: CASSPRTGSANEKLFF
cdr3_nt: TGTGCCAGCTCACCACGGACAGGTTCAGCTAATGAAAAACTGTTTTTT

clone_size: many
v_call: TRBV12-3/TRBV12-4
cdr3_length: 16
j_call: TRBJ2-6
d_call: .
cdr3_aa: CASSLISGSGANVLTF
cdr3_nt: TGTGCCAGCAGTTTGATTTCCGGCTCTGGGGCCAACGTCCTGACTTTC

clone_size: many
v_call: TRBV2
cdr3_length: 13
j_call: TRBJ2-2
d_call: .
cdr3_aa: CASSVWPTGELFF
cdr3_nt: TGTGCCAGCAGTGTATGGCCAACCGGGGAGCTGTTTTTT

clone_size: .
v_call: TRBV30
cdr3_length: 14
j_call: TRBJ2-3
d_call: .
cdr3_aa: CACSRGGKADTQYF
cdr3_nt: TGTGCCTGCTCTAGAGGGGGTAAAGCGGATACGCAGTATTTT

clone_size: few
v_call: TRBV7-9
cdr3_length: 15
j_call: TRBJ1-5
d_call: .
cdr3_aa: CASSLGGGGNQPQHF
cdr3_nt: TGTGCCAGCAGCTTGGGGGGAGGAGGAAATCAGCCCCAGCATTTT

clone_size: .
v_call: TRBV6-2/TRBV6-3
cdr3_length: 15
j_call: TRBJ2-6
d_call: TRBD1
cdr3_aa: CASSFRDRGRNVLTF
cdr3_nt: TGTGCCAGCAGTTTCCGGGACAGGGGGCGCAACGTCCTGACTTTC

clone_size: few
v_call: TRBV7-9
cdr3_length: 12
j_call: TRBJ2-7
d_call: .
cdr3_aa: CASSRDFYEQYF
cdr3_nt: TGTGCCAGCAGTCGGGACTTCTACGAGCAGTACTTC

clone_size: many
v_call: TRBV19
cdr3_length: 14
j_call: TRBJ2-1
d_call: TRBD1
cdr3_aa: CASSIGGQGGVLRF
cdr3_nt: TGTGCCAGTAGTATTGGGGGACAGGGAGGGGTGTTAAGGTTC

clone_size: few
v_call: TRBV20-1
cdr3_length: 15
j_call: TRBJ2-1
d_call: .
cdr3_aa: CSARDGTLTYNEQFF
cdr3_nt: TGCAGTGCCCGGGACGGGACCCTAACCTACAATGAGCAGTTCTTC

clone_size: few
v_call: TRBV30
cdr3_length: 13
j_call: TRBJ1-2
d_call: .
cdr3_aa: CAWSLTEAYGYTF
cdr3_nt: TGTGCCTGGAGTCTTACGGAAGCCTATGGCTACACCTTC

clone_size: many
v_call: TRBV7-7
cdr3_length: 14
j_call: TRBJ2-5
d_call: TRBD1
cdr3_aa: CASSPGTGRETQYF
cdr3_nt: TGTGCTAGCAGCCCAGGGACAGGGAGGGAGACCCAGTACTTC

clone_size: .
v_call: TRBV20-1
cdr3_length: 14
j_call: TRBJ1-3
d_call: .
cdr3_aa: CSGRDTFSGNTIYF
cdr3_nt: TGCAGTGGTCGGGACACTTTCTCTGGAAACACCATATATTTT